Shown below are 2 T cell receptor beta chains from a single sample sequenced in a study of T cells expressing NK-cell markers. Following a re-call of the 5' RACE reads, TCRdb has one entry per CDR3 protein and lacks DNA. Listed are around 550,000 distinct CDR3 sequences; around 3.3% falls within the top ten. Sequenced input: blood T cells: a sorted CD56 or NKG2C T cell subset, CD4+ or CD8+ T cells, or bulk PBMC T cells (not recorded which). The receptors originated from a man aged 18 to 30 in good health.

The V call is TRBV12-3 or TRBV12-4, the J call TRBJ2-2. The CDR3 runs 16 residues. This chain's CDR3 is CASSFSRITNTGELFF.

V usage is TRBV7-2 and J usage is TRBJ2-1; the TCRdb call, TRBD2, lacks DNA for checking. Germline V CDR1 and CDR2: SGHTA, FQGNSA. The CDR3 totals 17 residues. CDR3 sequence: CASSLEILAGGVDEQFF.